The sequence of this T cell receptor (beta chain) was determined in a study of cytomegalovirus exposure and HLA in healthy donors. General observations from the study: Researchers counted some 150 TCR beta chains as cytomegalovirus-associated. Cytomegalovirus status was reportedly diagnosed by the classifier with high specificity and sensitivity. CMV antigen specificity was confirmed in vitro for three CMV-associated chains.

Only in-frame clones appear in the TCRdb table, and some are missing; sequencing was by immunoSEQ multiplex PCR. Of over 150,000 clones in the sample, just under 90% were seen once. Concerning this clone itself: Its target is not known.

Donors were drawn from the approximately 110-subject validation cohort, separate from the roughly 700-subject first cohort. This TCR came from a woman aged 18-29 years in good health and CMV-seropositive. Sequenced material: PBMCs.

This chain's CDR3 is CASSPRWQGAVNTEAFF. CDR3 DNA sequence: TGTGCCAGCAGCCCGCGGTGGCAGGGGGCGGTTAACACTGAAGCTTTCTTT. The rearrangement links TRBV13 to TRBJ1-1; 8 bases map to TRBD1. The germline gives CDR1 PRHDT, CDR2 FYEKMQ (reference sequence). This CDR3 has 17 amino acids. Germline trimming cut 5 bases from V and 2 bases from J; bases unmatched to any gene: 13. The full variable domain, rest sourced from reference TRBV13 and TRBJ1-1, is AAGVIQSPRHLIKEKRETATLKCYPIPRHDTVYWYQQGPGQDPQFLISFYEKMQSDKGSIPDRFSAQQFSDYHSELNMSSLELGDSALYFCASSPRWQGAVNTEAFFGQGTRLTVV.